This TCR beta chain emerged from a study of blood T cell repertoires in COVID-19. Study in general: Both acute and convalescent COVID-19 samples were obtained from the United States, Italy and Spain.

Data came from immunoSEQ multiplex PCR; TCRdb stores just in-frame clones and leaves some out. The sample has 300,000 to 350,000 clones, around 91% seen once. Looked up from germline, CDR1 is ENHRY and CDR2 is SYGVKD. V shed 8 bases and J 5 bases; nucleotides not matched to a gene: 8. CDR3 size: 14 residues. The chain has TRBV10-3 and TRBJ2-1; 8 bases are shared with TRBD2. The sequence was obtained from a woman between 18 and 29 years old who had recovered from COVID-19. The sample comprised peripheral blood. The CDR3 coding sequence is TGTGCCATCGGACAGCGGGAGCCCCACAATGAGCAGTTCTTC. This sequence encodes CAIGQREPHNEQFF.